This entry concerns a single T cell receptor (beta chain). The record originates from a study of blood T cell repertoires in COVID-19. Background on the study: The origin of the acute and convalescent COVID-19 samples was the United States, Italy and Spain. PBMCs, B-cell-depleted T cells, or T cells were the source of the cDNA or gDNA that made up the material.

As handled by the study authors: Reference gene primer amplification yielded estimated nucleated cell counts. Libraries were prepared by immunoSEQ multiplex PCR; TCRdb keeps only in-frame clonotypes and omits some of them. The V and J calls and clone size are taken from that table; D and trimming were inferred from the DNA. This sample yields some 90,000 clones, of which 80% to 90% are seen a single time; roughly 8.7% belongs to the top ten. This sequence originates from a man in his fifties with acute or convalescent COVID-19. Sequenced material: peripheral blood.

The DNA for the CDR3 is TGTGCCAGCAGTTTCGGGACAACTTCACCCCTCCACTTT. Amino acid sequence: CASSFGTTSPLHF. The chain uses TRBV12-3 or TRBV12-4 and TRBJ1-6, with a weak D call TRBD1 (6 bases). V was pared by 3 bases and J by 9 bases, with 9 bases between. The CDR3 totals 13 residues.